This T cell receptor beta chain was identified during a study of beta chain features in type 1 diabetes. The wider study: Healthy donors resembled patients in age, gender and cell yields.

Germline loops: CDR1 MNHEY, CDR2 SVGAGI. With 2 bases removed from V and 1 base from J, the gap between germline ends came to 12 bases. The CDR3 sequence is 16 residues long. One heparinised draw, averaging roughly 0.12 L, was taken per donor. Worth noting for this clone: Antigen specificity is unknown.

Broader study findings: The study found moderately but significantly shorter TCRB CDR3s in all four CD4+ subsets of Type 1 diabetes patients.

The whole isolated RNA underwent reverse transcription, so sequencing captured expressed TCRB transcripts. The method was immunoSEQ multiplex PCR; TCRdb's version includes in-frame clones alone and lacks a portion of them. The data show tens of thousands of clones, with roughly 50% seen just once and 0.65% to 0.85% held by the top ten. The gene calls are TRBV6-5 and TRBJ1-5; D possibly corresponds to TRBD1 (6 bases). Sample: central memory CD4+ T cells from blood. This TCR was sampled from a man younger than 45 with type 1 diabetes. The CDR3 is CASSYEGEVSNQPQHF. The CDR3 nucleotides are TGTGCCAGCAGTTACGAGGGGGAAGTAAGCAATCAGCCCCAGCATTTT.